The 4 T cell receptor beta chains presented below share a single source sample, sequenced in a study of blood T cell repertoires in COVID-19. Some clones are missing from TCRdb's copy, which holds only in-frame ones; the method was immunoSEQ multiplex PCR. The sample lists some 85,000 clones, 78% occurring once. Input material: peripheral blood. Receptors originate from a man aged 70-80 years with COVID-19, enrolled during active disease.

The chain carries TRBV11-2 and TRBJ2-5; 9 positions agree with TRBD1. The V and J ends lost 2 bases and 4 bases, in that order; junction bases with no gene match: 5. This CDR3 contains 15 residues. CDR1 and CDR2 (germline): SGHAT, FQNNGV. The CDR3 sequence is CASSLLGQGGETQYF. The CDR3 bases are TGTGCCAGCAGCTTACTGGGACAGGGTGGAGAGACCCAGTACTTC.

The genes are TRBV3-1 (or the pseudogene TRBV3-2) and TRBJ1-6; 8 bases fit TRBD1. This CDR3 contains 16 residues. Germline assignment: CDR1 LGHDT and CDR2 YNNKEL (reference sequence). Trimming removed 0 bases from V and 7 bases from J; junction bases left unmatched: 5. CDR3 sequence: CASSQEGQAANSPLHF. The CDR3 coding sequence is TGTGCCAGCAGCCAAGAGGGACAGGCGGCGAATTCACCCCTCCACTTT.

The CDR3 DNA is TGTGCCAGCAGCACTGGGACTAGCGGGCACACCTACGAGCAGTACTTC. Amino acids: CASSTGTSGHTYEQYF. V and J are TRBV9 and TRBJ2-7, with 12 bases fitting TRBD2. V was clipped by 4 bases and J by 2 bases; unmatched bases: 7. This CDR3 comprises 16 residues. CDR1 SGDLS and CDR2 YYNGEE come from the germline V gene.

V gene TRBV28 combines with J gene TRBJ1-3, with D tentatively TRBD1 (5 bases). The germline gives CDR1 MDHEN, CDR2 SYDVKM. Trimming took off 5 bases at V and 2 bases at J, with 13 bases between the two ends. This CDR3 spans 15 amino acids. The CDR3 nucleotides are TGTGCCAGCAGTCGCAGGGTACAGGCTGGAAACACCATATATTTT. Residues: CASSRRVQAGNTIYF.